This is a list of T cell receptor beta chains from one sample in a study of blood T cell repertoires in COVID-19. Libraries were prepared by immunoSEQ multiplex PCR; TCRdb keeps only in-frame clonotypes and omits some of them. The table lists 150,000 or so clones, around 88% of them singletons. Material: peripheral blood. Receptors were obtained from a man aged 55-75 years with COVID-19, enrolled during active disease. Each CDR3 is given with its conserved first and last residue. Fields, in order: D gene, J gene, clone size, V gene, CDR3 protein, CDR3 DNA. A D gene is named only where the DNA matches it firmly. Clone sizes are given selectively: once, few, many, or a class where the clone is expanded.

>-|TRBJ1-1|-|TRBV6-5
CASSYTRGTEAFF
TGTGCCAGCAGTTACACCAGGGGTACTGAAGCTTTCTTT
>TRBD1|TRBJ1-6|-|TRBV19
CASTQKRGQGYSPLHF
TGTGCCAGTACCCAAAAAAGGGGACAGGGGTATTCACCCCTCCACTTT
>TRBD2|TRBJ2-7|-|TRBV5-4
CASSPSGVSYEQYF
TGTGCCAGCAGCCCTAGCGGGGTCTCCTACGAGCAGTACTTC
>-|TRBJ1-1|-|TRBV9
CASSLLTENTEAFF
TGTGCCAGCAGCCTCCTGACAGAGAACACTGAAGCTTTCTTT
>TRBD2|TRBJ2-3|-|TRBV4-1
CASSQDWASGVIKVTDTQYF
TGCGCCAGCAGCCAAGATTGGGCTAGCGGGGTAATAAAGGTCACAGATACGCAGTATTTT
>TRBD1|TRBJ1-1|-|TRBV7-2
CASGRDRDTEAFF
TGTGCCAGCGGCCGGGACAGGGACACTGAAGCTTTCTTT
>TRBD1|TRBJ2-7|-|TRBV5-4
CASSIDRGFGYEQYF
TGTGCCAGCAGCATCGACAGGGGCTTCGGTTACGAGCAGTACTTC
>-|TRBJ2-7|-|TRBV10-1
CASSEAANKQTYEQYF
TGCGCCAGCAGTGAGGCCGCGAATAAACAGACATACGAGCAGTACTTC
>-|TRBJ2-7|-|TRBV10-2
CASSESGGDYEQYF
TGCGCCAGCAGTGAGTCAGGCGGGGATTACGAGCAGTACTTC
>TRBD1|TRBJ2-7|-|TRBV6-5
CASRRQGSHEQYF
TGTGCCAGCAGGCGACAGGGGTCCCACGAGCAGTACTTC
>-|TRBJ1-5|-|TRBV9
CASSVADSNQPQHF
TGTGCCAGCAGCGTAGCAGATAGCAATCAGCCCCAGCATTTT
>-|TRBJ1-3|-|TRBV7-6
CASSLAQGGGNTIYF
TGTGCCAGCAGCTTAGCGCAGGGCGGAGGAAACACCATATATTTT
>TRBD1|TRBJ1-2|-|TRBV5-6
CASSLVTGVSGYTF
TGTGCCAGCAGCTTGGTAACAGGGGTTTCGGGCTACACCTTC
>-|TRBJ1-2|-|TRBV7-9
CASSPTVGYGYTF
TGTGCCAGCAGCCCTACAGTGGGCTATGGCTACACCTTC
>-|TRBJ1-2|-|TRBV4-1
CASSQDGGGNYGYTF
TGCGCCAGCAGCCAAGATGGCGGGGGGAACTATGGCTACACCTTC
>TRBD1|TRBJ2-7|-|TRBV7-2
CASSPTGTAYEQYF
TGTGCCAGCAGCCCTACCGGGACAGCCTACGAGCAGTACTTC
>TRBD1|TRBJ1-5|few|TRBV4-2
CASSQERAGGSKNQPQHF
TGTGCCAGCAGCCAAGAGCGGGCAGGGGGTAGTAAGAATCAGCCCCAGCATTTT
>TRBD2|TRBJ2-3|-|TRBV11-3
CASSLGTLRGDKDTQYF
TGTGCCAGCAGCTTAGGTACTCTGCGGGGGGACAAAGATACGCAGTATTTT
>TRBD1|TRBJ1-1|-|TRBV3-1/TRBV3-2
CASSQLTGGVEAFF
TGTGCCAGCAGCCAACTGACAGGGGGTGTAGAAGCTTTCTTT
>-|TRBJ1-4|-|TRBV12-3/TRBV12-4
CASSGREKLFF
TGTGCCAGCAGTGGGAGGGAAAAACTGTTTTTT
>-|TRBJ1-6|-|TRBV19
CASSIVGGRGNSPLHF
TGTGCCAGTAGTATAGTAGGGGGTCGGGGTAATTCACCCCTCCACTTT
>-|TRBJ1-5|once|TRBV3-1/TRBV3-2
CASSQEYGVSNQPQHF
TGTGCCAGCAGCCAAGAGTACGGGGTAAGCAATCAGCCCCAGCATTTT
>-|TRBJ2-2|few|TRBV24-1
CATRAGQNTGELFF
TGTGCCACCAGGGCCGGACAGAACACCGGGGAGCTGTTTTTT
>-|TRBJ1-2|-|TRBV7-9
CASSPRKRVEWYGYTF
TGTGCCAGCAGCCCAAGGAAGAGGGTAGAGTGGTATGGCTACACCTTC